This T cell receptor beta chain was captured in a study of blood T cell repertoires in COVID-19. CDR3 length equals 11 residues. The germline V and J ends were trimmed by 11 bases and 1 base, with 8 bases remaining between them. Germline values: CDR1 MNHEY, CDR2 SVGAGI. The repertoire was sequenced with immunoSEQ multiplex PCR; TCRdb's copy has only in-frame clones and lacks some. The sample lists 45,000 to 60,000 clones; roughly 86% were seen once. The sequence derives from a woman older than 75 with acute or convalescent COVID-19. This chain joins TRBV6-5 and TRBJ1-2; D is undetermined. The sample comprised peripheral blood. In nucleotides, the CDR3 is TGTGCCGCCGGGAGTAACTATGGCTACACCTTC. Translated: CAAGSNYGYTF.